The 6 T cell receptor beta chains below were found in one sample sequenced in a study of T cell changes during pregnancy in multiple sclerosis (dated by TCRdb to the late 2010s). The library was generated by the immunoSEQ multiplex PCR assay. The source is immuneACCESS, and TCRdb retained only in-frame sequences with V and J called. Part of the clones is not carried over; for the studies checked, unresolved V genes explain less than half of this, and the remainder is unexplained. For this sample the table gives more than 30,000 clones, of which 80% to 95% were detected only once. Clones ranked in the top ten supply 1.2% of the sample. What was sequenced was PBMCs (not recorded whether the cells were cultured). These receptors were taken from a female donor with multiple sclerosis, enrolled in a pregnancy study.

The rearrangement links TRBV7-2 to TRBJ2-3, with no clear D. The germline V and J ends were trimmed by 2 bases and 1 base, with 13 bases remaining between them. This CDR3 region has 16 residues. Germline V lookup: CDR1 SGHTA, CDR2 FQGNSA. The CDR3 DNA reads as TGTGCCAGCAGCTTACGCGCAGGAATGCGCACAGATACGCAGTATTTT. Encoded protein: CASSLRAGMRTDTQYF. Together with reference TRBV7-2 and TRBJ2-3, the CDR3 gives the full variable domain: GAGVSQSPSNKVTEKGKDVELRCDPISGHTALYWYRQSLGQGLEFLIYFQGNSAPDKSGLPSDRFSAERTGGSVSTLTIQRTQQEDSAVYLCASSLRAGMRTDTQYFGPGTRLTVL.

This clone was counted a few times. The CDR3 loop is CASSSIMGDRPYEQYF. CDR3 DNA: TGTGCCAGCAGCTCCATTATGGGGGACAGACCTTACGAGCAGTACTTC. The rearrangement links TRBV7-8 to TRBJ2-7, with 7 positions matching TRBD1. From germline, CDR1 is SGHVS and CDR2 FQNEAQ. After removal of 4 bases from V and 4 bases from J, the junction contained 13 bases not matched to a gene. The CDR3 runs to 16 residues.

The V gene is TRBV27, the J gene TRBJ2-7, with a tentative D call TRBD1 (6 bases). The V end lost 4 bases, the J end lost 0 bases, and 10 bases lay between the germline ends. Germline CDR1 and CDR2: MNHEY and SMNVEV (reference sequence). The CDR3 has 14 residues. The CDR3 DNA reads TGTGCCAGCAGTTCCTACAGGGTCTCCTACGAGCAGTACTTC. Translation: CASSSYRVSYEQYF.

This chain connects TRBV28 to TRBJ2-5; possibly TRBD1 for D (6 bases). The CDR3 is 13 amino acids. The V end lost 8 bases, the J end lost 5 bases, and 15 bases lay between the germline ends. From germline, CDR1 is MDHEN and CDR2 SYDVKM. The CDR3 DNA reads as TGTGCCAGCTTTAAACAGGGTGAGGAGACCCAGTACTTC. This translates into CASFKQGEETQYF.

The CDR3 DNA follows: TGTGCCAGTAGTCCCCGAACGGACGGGAACACTGAAGCTTTCTTT. Protein product: CASSPRTDGNTEAFF. The chain has TRBV19 and TRBJ1-1; no reliable D call. The CDR3 loop spans 15 amino acids. Per the germline V gene, CDR1 is LNHDA and CDR2 is SQIVND (reference sequence). V lost 5 bases to trimming and J lost 1 base, with 14 bases between them.

This clone was detected only once. V is TRBV6-1 and J is TRBJ2-7; D call uncertain. The V end was cut by 2 bases, the J end by 5 bases, with 10 bases between. The CDR3 spans 13 residues. Germline values: CDR1 MNHNS, CDR2 SASEGT. As DNA, the CDR3 is TGTGCCAGCAGTGAACGAGGTGTGGACGAGCAGTACTTC. Protein product: CASSERGVDEQYF.